Following are 4 T cell receptor beta chains from one sample sequenced in a study of cytotoxic CD8 clonotypes in ibrutinib-treated CLL. Sequencing was performed with immunoSEQ multiplex PCR; in TCRdb, only in-frame clones are kept and a portion is missing. The sample lists around 160,000 clones; about 80% were seen once. This sample comprised PBMCs, obtained after 12 months of ibrutinib treatment. The receptor source for this set is a human donor with chronic lymphocytic leukemia.

This sequence joins TRBV7-9 and TRBJ1-5, with no clear D. Trimming pared 5 bases from V and 7 bases from J, leaving 12 bases between. The CDR3 length is 13 residues. CDR1 is SEHNR and CDR2 is FQNEAQ in the germline V gene (reference sequence). For the CDR3, the DNA is TGTGCCAGCAGCACGGACGCAAGGCAGCCCCAGCATTTT. Translation: CASSTDARQPQHF.

The chain links TRBV2 to TRBJ2-7, with D perhaps TRBD1 (5 bases). Germline CDR1 reads SNHLY; CDR2 reads FYNNEI. V was trimmed by 5 bases and J by 12 bases, leaving 20 bases between them. This CDR3 has 13 residues. The chain's CDR3 is CASSFYARTHGYF. The CDR3 DNA reads as TGTGCCAGCAGTTTCTACGCCCGGACACATGGGTACTTC.

This chain uses TRBV9 with TRBJ2-5; 8 bases map to TRBD2. This CDR3 region has 17 residues. From germline, CDR1 is SGDLS and CDR2 YYNGEE. Trimming at V came to 0 bases and at J to 0 bases, leaving 7 bases not matched to a gene. The CDR3 loop reads CASSVGWGGGNQETQYF. CDR3 DNA: TGTGCCAGCAGCGTAGGATGGGGCGGGGGGAACCAAGAGACCCAGTACTTC.

The chain combines TRBV5-6 with TRBJ1-1, with D unresolved. This CDR3 has 14 residues. CDR1 and CDR2 (germline): SGHDT, YYEEEE. V lost 5 bases, J lost 0 bases, and 11 bases lay in between. The chain's CDR3 is CASSSNQLNTEAFF. The CDR3 nucleotides are TGTGCCAGCAGTTCTAATCAGCTGAACACTGAAGCTTTCTTT.